This TCR beta chain was captured in a study of OX40 agonist ivuxolimab in advanced cancers. Whole-study findings and limits: Expanded clones were, on average, more numerous in CD8+ T cells than in CD4+.

Patients were excluded for autoimmune disease history or systemic immunosuppression. The data were produced by immunoSEQ multiplex PCR, yet TCRdb's version contains in-frame clones alone and is incomplete. The sample holds about 28,000 clones, around 85% seen once. V was clipped by 0 bases and J by 5 bases; unmatched bases: 4. This CDR3 is built from 16 residues. CDR1 and CDR2 (germline): ENHRY, SYGVKD. As regards this clone: Its antigen is as yet unknown.

The rearrangement uses TRBV10-3 and TRBJ2-1; the match to TRBD1 covers 10 bases. Specimen: CD4+ or CD8+ T cells sorted from blood, collected in a trial of the OX40 agonist ivuxolimab. The sequence was obtained from an adult with an advanced solid tumor such as melanoma, head and neck, liver or kidney cancer. This CDR3 reads CAISESSGTGDNEQFF. Written as DNA, the CDR3 is TGTGCCATCAGTGAGTCTTCCGGGACAGGGGACAATGAGCAGTTCTTC.